The rows below give T cell receptor beta chains drawn from one sample of a study of cytomegalovirus exposure and HLA in healthy donors. TCRdb's copy holds only in-frame clones and misses some; the assay was immunoSEQ multiplex PCR. The sample carries 69,000 or so clones, about 73% recorded once. Sample: PBMCs. Receptors originate from a woman aged 55 to 70 in good health and CMV-seropositive. CDR3s include the opening cysteine and the closing phenylalanine or tryptophan. A D gene is named only where the DNA matches it firmly. Size is omitted from some rows. Given values are once, few, many or a class for expanded clones.

j_call clone_size cdr3_length d_call v_call cdr3_nt cdr3_aa
TRBJ2-1 - 16 - TRBV28 TGTGCCAGCAGTTTATTCTCGGGAGATGTGGAATATGGGCAGTTCTTC CASSLFSGDVEYGQFF
TRBJ1-5 - 16 - TRBV7-8 TGTGCCAGCAGCTTAACCGTGGCAGCGCTAAATCAGCCCCAGCATTTT CASSLTVAALNQPQHF
TRBJ1-1 - 15 - TRBV2 TGTGCCAGCAGTGAAGCGCGAGTATCGAACACTGAAGCTTTCTTT CASSEARVSNTEAFF
TRBJ1-5 - 13 - TRBV29-1 TGCAGCGCCTCTGGACAGAACAATCAGCCCCAGCATTTT CSASGQNNQPQHF
TRBJ1-1 few 12 - TRBV6-1 TGTGCCAGCACAACAGGACCCACTGAAGCTTTCTTT CASTTGPTEAFF
TRBJ2-5 - 17 TRBD1 TRBV30 TGTGCCTGGGGGACATGGGGACAGGGCGGAGGGCAAGAGACCCAGTACTTC CAWGTWGQGGGQETQYF
TRBJ1-2 - 15 - TRBV6-1 TGTGCCAGCAGTGCGCGACAGAATAACCACTATGGCTACACCTTC CASSARQNNHYGYTF
TRBJ1-1 - 13 TRBD1 TRBV29-1 TGCAGCGTTGTCCGGGACAGGGGAAGTGAAGCTTTCTTT CSVVRDRGSEAFF
TRBJ1-5 - 13 - TRBV5-1 TGCGCCAGCAGCCCCACAGGGAACCAGCCCCAGCATTTT CASSPTGNQPQHF
TRBJ1-2 - 14 - TRBV6-1 TGTGCCAGCAGTGAAATGGGGGCCTTTATTGGCTACACCTTC CASSEMGAFIGYTF
TRBJ1-4 - 14 - TRBV19 TGTGCCAGCCAGGCGGGGCGCGCTAATGAAAAACTGTTTTTT CASQAGRANEKLFF
TRBJ1-2 - 13 - TRBV27 TGTGCCAGCAGTTTCCGCGGAAGCTATGGCTACACCTTC CASSFRGSYGYTF
TRBJ2-7 - 13 TRBD2 TRBV10-1 TGCGCCAGCAGTCGACTAGCGGGAGCCGAGCAGTACTTC CASSRLAGAEQYF
TRBJ2-2 few 13 - TRBV11-2 TGTGCCAGCAGCCCGCAGGACACCGGGGAGCTGTTTTTT CASSPQDTGELFF
TRBJ1-1 - 13 TRBD1 TRBV6-4 TGTGCCAGCAGAGAGGGGACAGGCACTGAAGCTTTCTTT CASREGTGTEAFF
TRBJ1-2 - 15 - TRBV11-2 TGTGCCAGCAGCTTAGTTCCAGGATCTCTGGATGGCTACACCTTC CASSLVPGSLDGYTF
TRBJ1-2 - 15 - TRBV5-6 TGTGCCAGCAGCCCCGAGGGCAGGGGAAATTATGGCTACACCTTC CASSPEGRGNYGYTF
TRBJ1-1 - 13 - TRBV29-1 TGCAGCGTTGGAGGCAGGGTGGACACTGAAGCTTTCTTT CSVGGRVDTEAFF
TRBJ2-4 - 14 - TRBV6-5 TGTGCCAGCAGTTACGACAGAGCCAAAAACATTCAGTACTTC CASSYDRAKNIQYF
TRBJ2-7 once 16 TRBD2 TRBV7-9 TGTGCCAGCAGCGCTTCGACTAGCGGGATTTCCTACGAGCAGTACTTC CASSASTSGISYEQYF
TRBJ1-2 - 14 TRBD1 TRBV28 TGTGCCAGCACCACAGGGGGCGCGGACTATGGCTACACCTTC CASTTGGADYGYTF
TRBJ1-2 once 14 - TRBV28 TGTGCCAGCTATACAGGGATGTCTAACTATGGCTACACCTTC CASYTGMSNYGYTF
TRBJ2-7 - 12 - TRBV2 TGTGCCAGCGTAGGGGTCCCCTACGAGCAGTACTTC CASVGVPYEQYF
TRBJ1-5 few 16 - TRBV6-1 TGTGCCAGCAGTGAAGACTCGCCAGATTTCGGGCAGCCCCAGCATTTT CASSEDSPDFGQPQHF
TRBJ2-7 once 18 - TRBV12-5 TGTGCTAGTGGTTTGGTACTGGCCGGGGGGCACTTCTCCTACGAGCAGTACTTC CASGLVLAGGHFSYEQYF
TRBJ2-3 - 16 - TRBV6-1 TGTGCCAGCAGTGAAGCAATTAGCGGACCCACAGATACGCAGTATTTT CASSEAISGPTDTQYF
TRBJ2-1 - 16 - TRBV5-1 TGCGCCAGCAGCTCCTTGGCGGGTCCCTCCTACAATGAGCAGTTCTTC CASSSLAGPSYNEQFF
TRBJ1-2 - 13 - TRBV6-1 TGTGCCAGCAGTGAGAGGACGGGGTGGGTCTACACCTTC CASSERTGWVYTF
TRBJ1-1 few 14 - TRBV2 TGTGCCAGCAGCTCCAGGGGTATGAACACTGAAGCTTTCTTT CASSSRGMNTEAFF
TRBJ2-5 few 15 TRBD1 TRBV19 TGTGCCAGTAGTAGATACAGGGGGCTAGAAGAGACCCAGTACTTC CASSRYRGLEETQYF
TRBJ2-5 - 16 - TRBV7-8 TGTGCCAGCAGCTCGACTATAGGACAGACCCAAGAGACCCAGTACTTC CASSSTIGQTQETQYF
TRBJ1-1 - 13 - TRBV11-2 TGTGCCAGCAGCCCAGGAAAGAACACTGAAGCTTTCTTT CASSPGKNTEAFF
TRBJ1-2 - 15 - TRBV30 TGTGCCTGTTTTCGCGGCCGGGAGGAAGGCTATGGCTACACCTTC CACFRGREEGYGYTF
TRBJ2-5 - 14 - TRBV6-1 TGTGCCAGCAGTGAAGTCCCCAACAGGGATCCCCAGTACTTC CASSEVPNRDPQYF
TRBJ2-3 few 14 TRBD2 TRBV10-1 TGCGCCAGCAGAGCGGGAGGGCCGGCAGATACGCAGTATTTT CASRAGGPADTQYF
TRBJ1-2 - 16 - TRBV9 TGTGCCAGCAGCGTAGCGGTCGGCAGGGTTAACTATGGCTACACCTTC CASSVAVGRVNYGYTF
TRBJ2-7 - 15 TRBD2 TRBV9 TGTGCCAGCAGCGTACTGGGTAGCGGGAGCCACGAGCAGTACTTC CASSVLGSGSHEQYF
TRBJ2-1 - 15 - TRBV6-1 TGTGCCAGCAGTGAAGGAGTTGGGGGGTACAATGAGCAGTTCTTC CASSEGVGGYNEQFF
TRBJ2-7 once 14 TRBD1 TRBV13 TGTGCCAGCAGCGAGTTTACAGGGGGGCACGAGCAGTACTTC CASSEFTGGHEQYF
TRBJ2-7 - 16 TRBD2 TRBV19 TGTGCCAGTAGTATTGGGACTAGCGGCCGACCTCACGAGCAGTACTTC CASSIGTSGRPHEQYF
TRBJ1-2 few 17 - TRBV4-1 TGCGCCAGCAGCCAGAATCCCCTCTATAGGAGAGACTATGGCTACACCTTC CASSQNPLYRRDYGYTF
TRBJ2-6 - 16 - TRBV9 TGTGCCAGCAGCCCAAGACAGGACTCCTGGGCCAACGTCCTGACTTTC CASSPRQDSWANVLTF
TRBJ1-1 - 14 TRBD1 TRBV10-2 TGCGCCAGCAGTAACCGGGACAGGGGGTCTGAAGCTTTCTTT CASSNRDRGSEAFF
TRBJ1-5 - 14 TRBD1 TRBV29-1 TGCAGCGTTTCACAGGGGGCCAGCAATCAGCCCCAGCATTTT CSVSQGASNQPQHF
TRBJ2-5 - 18 TRBD2 TRBV5-5 TGTGCCAGCAGCTTGAGGCTAGCGGGGGGATACTCACAAGAGACCCAGTACTTC CASSLRLAGGYSQETQYF
TRBJ1-1 few 12 - TRBV4-1 TGCGCCAGCAGCCAAGATTTAAGCGAAGCTTTCTTT CASSQDLSEAFF
TRBJ2-3 - 19 TRBD2 TRBV15 TGTGCCACCAGCAGAGCCGGTATAAGGACTAGCGGGAGGGTGGATACGCAGTATTTT CATSRAGIRTSGRVDTQYF
TRBJ2-3 - 12 - TRBV7-9 TGTTCCAGCAGCCCAGGCACAGATACGCAGTATTTT CSSSPGTDTQYF
TRBJ2-7 - 12 - TRBV5-5 TGTGCCAGCAGCTTTAACTCCTACGAGCAGTACTTC CASSFNSYEQYF
TRBJ1-3 few 12 - TRBV10-3 TGTGCCATCGGCGGCTCTGGAAACACCATATATTTT CAIGGSGNTIYF
TRBJ2-2 - 11 - TRBV18 TGTGCCAGCCGCAGTGCCGGGGAGCTGTTTTTT CASRSAGELFF
TRBJ2-5 - 14 - TRBV5-1 TGCGCCAGCAGCGCCCGGGGGACTGCTAGGACCCAGTACTTC CASSARGTARTQYF
TRBJ1-2 - 15 - TRBV6-5 TGTGCCAGCACAACCGACAGGAGAGCTAACTATGGCTACACCTTC CASTTDRRANYGYTF
TRBJ2-7 - 15 TRBD2 TRBV5-4 TGTGCCAGCAGCTGGGGGCAGGGACTAGCGGGCGAGCAGTACTTC CASSWGQGLAGEQYF
TRBJ2-2 - 14 - TRBV19 TGTGCCAGTAGTCCAGACAGCTCCACCGGGGAGCTGTTTTTT CASSPDSSTGELFF
TRBJ2-7 few 14 - TRBV7-9 TGTGCCAGCAGCTTAGGGGGGGACTCCTACGAGCAGTACTTC CASSLGGDSYEQYF
TRBJ1-5 many 13 - TRBV29-1 TGCAGCGTGGTGACTGTCTCGGGGCAGCCCCAGCATTTT CSVVTVSGQPQHF
TRBJ2-1 - 19 TRBD2 TRBV2 TGTGCCAGCGGCCAACGTGGGTTTTTCGCGGGGGTGAACTACAATGAGCAGTTCTTC CASGQRGFFAGVNYNEQFF
TRBJ2-3 - 15 TRBD1 TRBV5-1 TGCGCCAGCAGCTCGCGACAGGGGGACACAGATACGCAGTATTTT CASSSRQGDTDTQYF